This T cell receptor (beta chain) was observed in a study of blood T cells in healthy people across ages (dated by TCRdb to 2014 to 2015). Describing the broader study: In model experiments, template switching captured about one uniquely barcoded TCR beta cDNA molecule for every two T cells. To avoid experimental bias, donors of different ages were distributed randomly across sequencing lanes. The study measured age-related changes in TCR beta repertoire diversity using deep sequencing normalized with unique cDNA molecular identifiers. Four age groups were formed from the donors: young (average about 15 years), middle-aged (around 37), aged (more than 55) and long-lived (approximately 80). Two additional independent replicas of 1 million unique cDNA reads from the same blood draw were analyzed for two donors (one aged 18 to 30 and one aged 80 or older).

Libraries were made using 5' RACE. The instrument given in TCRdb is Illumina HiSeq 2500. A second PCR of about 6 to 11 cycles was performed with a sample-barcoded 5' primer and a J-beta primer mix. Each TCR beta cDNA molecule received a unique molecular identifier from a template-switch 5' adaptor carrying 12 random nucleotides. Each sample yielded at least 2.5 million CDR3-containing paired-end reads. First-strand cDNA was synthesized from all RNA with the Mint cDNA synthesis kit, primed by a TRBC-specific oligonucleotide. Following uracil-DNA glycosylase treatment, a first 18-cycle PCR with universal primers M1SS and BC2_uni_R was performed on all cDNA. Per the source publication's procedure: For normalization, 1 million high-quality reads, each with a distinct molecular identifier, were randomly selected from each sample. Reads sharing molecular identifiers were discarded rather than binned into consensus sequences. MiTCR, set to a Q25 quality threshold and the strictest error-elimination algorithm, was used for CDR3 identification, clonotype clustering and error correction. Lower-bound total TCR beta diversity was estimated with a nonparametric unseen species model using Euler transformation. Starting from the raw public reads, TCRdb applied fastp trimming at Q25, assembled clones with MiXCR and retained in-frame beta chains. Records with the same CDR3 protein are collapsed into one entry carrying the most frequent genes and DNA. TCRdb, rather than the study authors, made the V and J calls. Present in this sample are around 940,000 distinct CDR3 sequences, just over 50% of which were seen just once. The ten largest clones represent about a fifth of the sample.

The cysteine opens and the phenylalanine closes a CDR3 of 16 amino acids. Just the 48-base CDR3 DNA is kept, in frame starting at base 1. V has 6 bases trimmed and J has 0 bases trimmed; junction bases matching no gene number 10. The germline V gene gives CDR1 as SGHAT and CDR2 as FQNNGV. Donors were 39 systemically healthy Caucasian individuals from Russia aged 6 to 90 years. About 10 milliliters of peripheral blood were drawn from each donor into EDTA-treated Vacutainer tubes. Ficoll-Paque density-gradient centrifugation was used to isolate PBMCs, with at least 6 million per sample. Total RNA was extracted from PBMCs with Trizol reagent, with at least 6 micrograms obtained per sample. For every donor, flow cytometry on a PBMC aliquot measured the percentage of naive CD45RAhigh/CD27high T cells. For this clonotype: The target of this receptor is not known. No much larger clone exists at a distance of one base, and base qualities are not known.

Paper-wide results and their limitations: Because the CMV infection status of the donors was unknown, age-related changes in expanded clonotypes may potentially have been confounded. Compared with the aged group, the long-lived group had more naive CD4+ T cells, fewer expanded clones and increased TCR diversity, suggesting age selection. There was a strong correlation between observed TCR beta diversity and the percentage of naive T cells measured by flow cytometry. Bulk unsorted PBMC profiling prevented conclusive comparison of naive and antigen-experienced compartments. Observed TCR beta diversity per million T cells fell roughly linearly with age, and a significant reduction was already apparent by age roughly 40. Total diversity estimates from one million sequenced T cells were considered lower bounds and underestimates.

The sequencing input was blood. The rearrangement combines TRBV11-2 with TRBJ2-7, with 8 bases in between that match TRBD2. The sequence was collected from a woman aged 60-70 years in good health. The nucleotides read TGTGCCAGCAGACGAGACGGGGGGGGCAGCTCCTACGAGCAGTACTTC. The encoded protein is CASRRDGGGSSYEQYF.